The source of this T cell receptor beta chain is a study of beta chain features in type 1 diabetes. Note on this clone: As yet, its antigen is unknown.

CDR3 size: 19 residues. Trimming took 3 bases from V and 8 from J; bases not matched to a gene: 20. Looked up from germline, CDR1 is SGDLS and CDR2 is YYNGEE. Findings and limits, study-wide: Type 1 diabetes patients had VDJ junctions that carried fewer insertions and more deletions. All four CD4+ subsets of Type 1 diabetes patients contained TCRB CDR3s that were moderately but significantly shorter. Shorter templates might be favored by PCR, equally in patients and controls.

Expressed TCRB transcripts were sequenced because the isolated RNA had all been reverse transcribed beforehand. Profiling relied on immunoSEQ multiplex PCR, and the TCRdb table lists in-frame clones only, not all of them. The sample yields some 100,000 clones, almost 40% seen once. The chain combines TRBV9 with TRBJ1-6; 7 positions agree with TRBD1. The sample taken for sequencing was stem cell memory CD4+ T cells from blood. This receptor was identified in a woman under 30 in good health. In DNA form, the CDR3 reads TGTGCCAGCAGCGCAAATCGACCGGAGAGGGGGCCGAGGGATTCACCCCTCCACTTT. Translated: CASSANRPERGPRDSPLHF.